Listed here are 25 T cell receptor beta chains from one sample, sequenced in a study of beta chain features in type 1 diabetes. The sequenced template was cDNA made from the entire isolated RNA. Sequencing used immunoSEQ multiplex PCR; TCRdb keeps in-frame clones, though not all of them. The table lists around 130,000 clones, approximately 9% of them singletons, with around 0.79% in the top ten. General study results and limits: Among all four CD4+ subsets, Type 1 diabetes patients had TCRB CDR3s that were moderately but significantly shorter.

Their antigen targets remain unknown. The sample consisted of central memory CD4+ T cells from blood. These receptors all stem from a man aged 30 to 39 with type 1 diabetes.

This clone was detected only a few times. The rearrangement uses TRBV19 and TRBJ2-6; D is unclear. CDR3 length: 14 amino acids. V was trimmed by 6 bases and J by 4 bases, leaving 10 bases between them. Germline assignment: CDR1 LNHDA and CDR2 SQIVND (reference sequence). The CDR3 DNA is TGTGCCAGTAGCGGTATCGGGGGGGCCAACGTCCTGACTTTC. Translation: CASSGIGGANVLTF.

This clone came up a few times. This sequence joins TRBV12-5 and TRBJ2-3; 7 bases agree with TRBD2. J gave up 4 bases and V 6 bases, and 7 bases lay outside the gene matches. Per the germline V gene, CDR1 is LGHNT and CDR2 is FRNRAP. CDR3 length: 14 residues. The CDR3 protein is CASGGGGRSDTQYF. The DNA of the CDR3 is TGTGCTAGTGGAGGCGGGGGTCGGTCAGATACGCAGTATTTT.

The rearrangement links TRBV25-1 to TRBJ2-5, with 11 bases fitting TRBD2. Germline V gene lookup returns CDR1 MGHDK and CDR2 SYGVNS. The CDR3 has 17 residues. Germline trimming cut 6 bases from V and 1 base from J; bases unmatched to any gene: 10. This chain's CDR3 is CASRKSSGGGFQETQYF. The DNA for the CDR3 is TGTGCCAGCAGGAAGAGTAGCGGGGGGGGATTCCAAGAGACCCAGTACTTC.

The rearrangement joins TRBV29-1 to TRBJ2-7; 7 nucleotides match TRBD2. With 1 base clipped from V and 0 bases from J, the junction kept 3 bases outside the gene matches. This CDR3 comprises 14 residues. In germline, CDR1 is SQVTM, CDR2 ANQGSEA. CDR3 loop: CSVEAGGSSYEQYF. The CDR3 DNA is TGCAGCGTTGAAGCGGGGGGAAGCTCCTACGAGCAGTACTTC.

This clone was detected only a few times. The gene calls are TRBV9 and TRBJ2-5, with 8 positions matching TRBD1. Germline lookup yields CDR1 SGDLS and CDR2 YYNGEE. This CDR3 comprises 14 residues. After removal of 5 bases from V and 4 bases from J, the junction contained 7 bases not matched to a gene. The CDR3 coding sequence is TGTGCCAGCAGTCCCCCGACAGGGGTAGAGACCCAGTACTTC. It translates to CASSPPTGVETQYF.

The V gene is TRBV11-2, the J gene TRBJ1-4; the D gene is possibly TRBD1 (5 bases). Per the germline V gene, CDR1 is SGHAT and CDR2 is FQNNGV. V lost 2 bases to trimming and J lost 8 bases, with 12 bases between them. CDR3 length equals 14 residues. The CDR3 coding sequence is TGTGCCAGCAGCTTATTCGGCGGGACGGAAAAACTGTTTTTT. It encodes CASSLFGGTEKLFF.

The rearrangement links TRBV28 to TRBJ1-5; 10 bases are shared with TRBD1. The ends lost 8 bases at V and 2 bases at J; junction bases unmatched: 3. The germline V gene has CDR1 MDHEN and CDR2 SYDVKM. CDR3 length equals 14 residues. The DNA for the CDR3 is TGTGCCAGCGGGGGGACAGGGGGCAATCAGCCCCAGCATTTT. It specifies CASGGTGGNQPQHF.

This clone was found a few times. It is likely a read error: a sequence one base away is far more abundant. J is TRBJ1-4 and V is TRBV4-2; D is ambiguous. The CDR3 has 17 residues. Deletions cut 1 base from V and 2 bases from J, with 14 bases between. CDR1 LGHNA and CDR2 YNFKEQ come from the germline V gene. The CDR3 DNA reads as TGTGCCAGCAGCCAAGCATTCCGGGAATCGACTAATGAAAAACTGTTTTTT. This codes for CASSQAFRESTNEKLFF.

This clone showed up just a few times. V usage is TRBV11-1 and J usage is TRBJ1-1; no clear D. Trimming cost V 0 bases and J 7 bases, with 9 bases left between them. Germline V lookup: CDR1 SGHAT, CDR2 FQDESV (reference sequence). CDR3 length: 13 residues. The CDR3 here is CASSLANQFEAFF. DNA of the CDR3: TGTGCCAGCAGCTTAGCGAATCAGTTTGAAGCTTTCTTT.

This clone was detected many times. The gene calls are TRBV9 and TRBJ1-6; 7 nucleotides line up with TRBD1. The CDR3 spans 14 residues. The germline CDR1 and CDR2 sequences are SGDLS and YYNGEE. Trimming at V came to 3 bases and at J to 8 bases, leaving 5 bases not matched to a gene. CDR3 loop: CASSATGSYSPLHF. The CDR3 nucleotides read TGTGCCAGCAGCGCGACAGGGAGTTATTCACCCCTCCACTTT.

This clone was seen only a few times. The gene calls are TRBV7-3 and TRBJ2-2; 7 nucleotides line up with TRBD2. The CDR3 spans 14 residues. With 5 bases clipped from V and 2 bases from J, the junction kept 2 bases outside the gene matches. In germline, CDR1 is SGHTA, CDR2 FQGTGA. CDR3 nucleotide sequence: TGTGCCAGCAGCCAAGCGGGAAACACCGGGGAGCTGTTTTTT. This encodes CASSQAGNTGELFF.

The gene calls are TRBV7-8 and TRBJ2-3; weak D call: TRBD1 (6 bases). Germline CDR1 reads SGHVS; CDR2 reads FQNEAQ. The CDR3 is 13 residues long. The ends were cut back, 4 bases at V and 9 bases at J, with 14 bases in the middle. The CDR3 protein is CASSSDRKGTQYF. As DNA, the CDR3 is TGTGCCAGCAGCTCGGACAGAAAGGGGACGCAGTATTTT. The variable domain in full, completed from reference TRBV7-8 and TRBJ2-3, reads GAGVSQSPRYKVAKRGQDVALRCDPISGHVSLFWYQQALGQGPEFLTYFQNEAQLDKSGLPSDRFFAERPEGSVSTLKIQRTQQEDSAVYLCASSSDRKGTQYFGPGTRLTVL.

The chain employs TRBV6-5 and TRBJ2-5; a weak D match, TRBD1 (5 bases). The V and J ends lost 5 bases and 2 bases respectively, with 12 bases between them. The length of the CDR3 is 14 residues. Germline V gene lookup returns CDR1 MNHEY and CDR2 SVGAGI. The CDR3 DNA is TGTGCCAGCAGTCGTCGACGGACACAAGAGACCCAGTACTTC. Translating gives CASSRRRTQETQYF.

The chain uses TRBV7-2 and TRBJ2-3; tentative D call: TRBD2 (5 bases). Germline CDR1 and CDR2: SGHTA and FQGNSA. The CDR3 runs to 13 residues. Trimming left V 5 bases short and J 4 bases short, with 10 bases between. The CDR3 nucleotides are TGTGCCAGCAGCGGAGGTCCCCCAGATACGCAGTATTTT. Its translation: CASSGGPPDTQYF.

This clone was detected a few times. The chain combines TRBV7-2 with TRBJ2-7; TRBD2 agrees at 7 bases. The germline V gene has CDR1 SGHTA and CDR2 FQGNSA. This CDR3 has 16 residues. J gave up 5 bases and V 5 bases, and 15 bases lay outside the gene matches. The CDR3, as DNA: TGTGCCAGCAGCCCCCAACCGCCGGGCGGGGGAAACGAGCAGTACTTC. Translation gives CASSPQPPGGGNEQYF.

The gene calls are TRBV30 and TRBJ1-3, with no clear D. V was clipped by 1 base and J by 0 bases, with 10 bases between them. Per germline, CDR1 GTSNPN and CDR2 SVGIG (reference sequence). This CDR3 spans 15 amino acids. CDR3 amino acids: CAWSGLGTSGNTIYF. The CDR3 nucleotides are TGTGCCTGGAGTGGGCTAGGCACCTCTGGAAACACCATATATTTT.

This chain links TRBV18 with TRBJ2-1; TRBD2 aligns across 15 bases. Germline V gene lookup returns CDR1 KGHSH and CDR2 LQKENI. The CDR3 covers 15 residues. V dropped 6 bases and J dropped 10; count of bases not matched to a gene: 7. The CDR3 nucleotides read TGTGCCAGCTCTCCGGGACTAGCGGGGGGCCGGGAGCAGTTCTTC. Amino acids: CASSPGLAGGREQFF.

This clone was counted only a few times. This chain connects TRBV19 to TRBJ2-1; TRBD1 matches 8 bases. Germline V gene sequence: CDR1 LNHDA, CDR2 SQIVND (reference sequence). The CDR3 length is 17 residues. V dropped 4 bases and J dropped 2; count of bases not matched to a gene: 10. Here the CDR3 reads CASSNGPGTGAYNEQFF. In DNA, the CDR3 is TGTGCCAGTAGTAACGGCCCGGGGACAGGCGCCTACAATGAGCAGTTCTTC.

Here the CDR3 reads CASSLVGGLDTDTQYF. The CDR3 bases are TGTGCCAGCAGCTTAGTTGGGGGCCTCGACACAGATACGCAGTATTTT. V usage is TRBV7-9 and J usage is TRBJ2-3; maybe TRBD1 (6 bases). Germline CDR1 and CDR2: SEHNR and FQNEAQ (reference sequence). The V end lost 1 base, the J end lost 2 bases, and 13 bases lay between the germline ends. There are 16 residues in the CDR3.

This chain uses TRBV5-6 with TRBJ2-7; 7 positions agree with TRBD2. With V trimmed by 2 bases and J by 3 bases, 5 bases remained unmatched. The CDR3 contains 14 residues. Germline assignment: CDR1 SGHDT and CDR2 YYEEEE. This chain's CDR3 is CASSLGGRDYEQYF. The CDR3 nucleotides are TGTGCCAGCAGCTTAGGTGGGAGGGACTACGAGCAGTACTTC. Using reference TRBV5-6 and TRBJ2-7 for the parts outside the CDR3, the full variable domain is DAGVTQSPTHLIKTRGQQVTLRCSPKSGHDTVSWYQQALGQGPQFIFQYYEEEERQRGNFPDRFSGHQFPNYSSELNVNALLLGDSALYLCASSLGGRDYEQYFGPGTRLTVT.

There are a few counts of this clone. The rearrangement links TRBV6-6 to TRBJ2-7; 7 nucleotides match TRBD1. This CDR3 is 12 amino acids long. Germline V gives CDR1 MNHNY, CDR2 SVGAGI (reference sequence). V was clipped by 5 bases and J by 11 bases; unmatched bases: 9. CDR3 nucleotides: TGTGCCAGCAGTGATACAGGGACAGCGGAGTACTTC. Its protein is CASSDTGTAEYF.

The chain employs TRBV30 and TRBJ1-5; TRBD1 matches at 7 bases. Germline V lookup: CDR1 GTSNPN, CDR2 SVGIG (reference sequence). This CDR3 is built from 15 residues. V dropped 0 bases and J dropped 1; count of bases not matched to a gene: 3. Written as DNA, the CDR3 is TGTGCCTGGAGTGTACAGGGGAGGAGCAATCAGCCCCAGCATTTT. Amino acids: CAWSVQGRSNQPQHF.

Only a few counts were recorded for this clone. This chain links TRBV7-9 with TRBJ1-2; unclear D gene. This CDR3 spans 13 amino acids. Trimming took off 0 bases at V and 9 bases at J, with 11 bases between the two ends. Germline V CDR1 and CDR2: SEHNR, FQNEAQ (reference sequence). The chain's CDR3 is CASSLARVWSYTF. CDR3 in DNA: TGTGCCAGCAGCTTAGCCCGGGTCTGGAGCTACACCTTC. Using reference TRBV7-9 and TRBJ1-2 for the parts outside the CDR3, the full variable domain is DTGVSQNPRHKITKRGQNVTFRCDPISEHNRLYWYRQTLGQGPEFLTYFQNEAQLEKSRLLSDRFSAERPKGSFSTLEIQRTEQGDSAMYLCASSLARVWSYTFGSGTRLTVV.

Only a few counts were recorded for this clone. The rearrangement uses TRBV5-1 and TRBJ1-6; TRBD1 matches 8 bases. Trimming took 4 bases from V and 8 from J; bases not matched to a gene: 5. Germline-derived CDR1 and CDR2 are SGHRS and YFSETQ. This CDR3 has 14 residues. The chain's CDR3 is CASSLGQGDSPLHF. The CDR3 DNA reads TGCGCCAGCAGCCTCGGACAGGGAGATTCACCCCTCCACTTT.

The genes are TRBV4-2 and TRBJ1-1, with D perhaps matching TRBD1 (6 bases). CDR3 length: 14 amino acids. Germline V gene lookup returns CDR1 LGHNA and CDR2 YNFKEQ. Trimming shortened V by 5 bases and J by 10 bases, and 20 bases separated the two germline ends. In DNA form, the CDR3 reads TGTGCCAGCAGCTTTGACAGGACCGATGACGGAGCTTTCTTT. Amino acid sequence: CASSFDRTDDGAFF.